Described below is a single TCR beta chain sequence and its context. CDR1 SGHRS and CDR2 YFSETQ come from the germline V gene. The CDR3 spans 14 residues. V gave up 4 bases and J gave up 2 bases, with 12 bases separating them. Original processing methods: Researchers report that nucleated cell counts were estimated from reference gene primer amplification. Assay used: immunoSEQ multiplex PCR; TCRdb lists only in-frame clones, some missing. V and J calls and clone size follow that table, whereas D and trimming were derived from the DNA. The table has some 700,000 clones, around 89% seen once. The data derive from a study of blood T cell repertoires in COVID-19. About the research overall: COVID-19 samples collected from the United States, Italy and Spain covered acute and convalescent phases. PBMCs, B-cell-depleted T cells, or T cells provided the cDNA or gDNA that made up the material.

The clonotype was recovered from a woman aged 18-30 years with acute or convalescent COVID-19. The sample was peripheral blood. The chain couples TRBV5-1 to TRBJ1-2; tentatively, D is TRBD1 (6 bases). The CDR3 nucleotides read TGCGCCAGCAGCCGACAGGAACCCAACTATGGCTACACCTTC. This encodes CASSRQEPNYGYTF.